These 14 T cell receptor beta chains were sequenced from one sample in a study of CD8 T cells in Susac syndrome. It was with random hexamers that roughly 0.5 to 1 ug RNA was reverse transcribed. TCRdb reanalysed the immunoSEQ multiplex PCR reads using MiXCR and keeps one entry per CDR3 protein. The sample has 180,000 or so distinct CDR3 sequences; about 95% are singletons. Sequencing input: CD4+ T cells from PBMCs. The receptors here all came from a human donor in good health.

CDR3: CSVLMETQYF. CDR3 in DNA: TGCAGCGTTTTAATGGAGACCCAGTACTTC. The chain couples TRBV29-1 to TRBJ2-5, with D uncertain. Germline V gives CDR1 SQVTM, CDR2 ANQGSEA. The CDR3 contains 10 residues. The V end was cut by 5 bases, the J end by 5 bases, with 6 bases between.

This rearrangement joins TRBV4-3 to TRBJ1-2, with a possible D match to TRBD1 (5 bases). The V end lost 0 bases, the J end lost 0 bases, and 8 bases lay between the germline ends. The length of the CDR3 is 15 residues. Germline V gene lookup returns CDR1 LGHNA and CDR2 YSLEER. The DNA of the CDR3 is TGCGCCAGCAGCCAAGATGACAGATCTAACTATGGCTACACCTTC. It codes for CASSQDDRSNYGYTF.

The V call is TRBV7-2, the J call TRBJ2-5, with D uncertain. In germline, CDR1 is SGHTA, CDR2 FQGNSA. CDR3 length: 15 residues. With 5 bases removed from V and 4 bases from J, the gap between germline ends came to 17 bases. The DNA for the CDR3 is TGTGCCAGCAGCCAAGATTGGCGCGACGGAGAGACCCAGTACTTC. Translation: CASSQDWRDGETQYF.

The chain employs TRBV7-9 and TRBJ1-2, with D possibly matching TRBD1 (6 bases). Germline V gene data show CDR1 as SEHNR and CDR2 as FQNEAQ (reference sequence). The CDR3 consists of 13 residues. Trimming took 2 bases from V and 7 from J, leaving 11 bases between them. The CDR3 protein is CASSLLGGSGYTF. The CDR3 DNA follows: TGTGCCAGCAGCTTATTGGGGGGCAGTGGCTACACCTTC.

The chain couples TRBV2 to TRBJ1-2; maybe TRBD1 (5 bases). CDR1 is SNHLY, CDR2 FYNNEI, per germline. V was trimmed by 1 base and J by 0 bases, leaving 12 bases between them. The CDR3 extends over 16 amino acids. The CDR3 region has the DNA TGTGCCAGCAGTGAAGGGGGGGGAGGGACTAACTATGGCTACACCTTC. It encodes CASSEGGGGTNYGYTF.

This chain links TRBV3-1 with TRBJ1-5, with TRBD1 as a possible D gene (5 bases). CDR1 and CDR2 from the germline V gene are LGHDT and YNNKEL (reference sequence). V was shortened by 0 bases and J by 1 base, with 13 bases between the two germline ends. The CDR3 extends over 17 amino acids. The CDR3 DNA reads as TGTGCCAGCAGCCAAGAACTCCACAGGACCAGCAATCAGCCCCAGCATTTT. It specifies CASSQELHRTSNQPQHF.

The genes are TRBV7-2 and TRBJ2-5; 7 nucleotides line up with TRBD1. J gave up 4 bases and V 5 bases, and 4 bases lay outside the gene matches. CDR1 and CDR2 (germline): SGHTA, FQGNSA. The CDR3 spans 13 residues. The CDR3 sequence is CASSPDRVETQYF. The CDR3 region has the DNA TGTGCCAGCAGCCCCGACAGGGTAGAGACCCAGTACTTC.

The count of this clonotype is one. J is TRBJ2-1 and V is TRBV30; 10 bases fit TRBD2. V lost 6 bases and J lost 8; bases outside the gene matches: 16. Germline assignment: CDR1 GTSNPN and CDR2 SVGIG (reference sequence). This CDR3 spans 16 amino acids. DNA for the CDR3: TGTGCCTGCTTCCCCCCTCGAAGCGGGAGGGCCCATGAGCAGTTCTTC. Its translation: CACFPPRSGRAHEQFF.

The chain joins TRBV7-9 to TRBJ1-2, with a tentative D call TRBD1 (6 bases). The germline CDR1 and CDR2 sequences are SEHNR and FQNEAQ (reference sequence). CDR3 size: 15 residues. V was cut by 6 bases and J by 6 bases, with 20 bases left in between. The CDR3 DNA sequence: TGTGCCAGCAGTCCGAGGGCCCTAGGGGGAGATGGCTACACCTTC. The encoded protein is CASSPRALGGDGYTF.

The V and J genes are TRBV20-1 and TRBJ2-1; perhaps D is TRBD1 or TRBD2 (7 bases each). This CDR3 contains 16 residues. Looked up from germline, CDR1 is DFQATT and CDR2 is SNEGSKA (reference sequence). V was cut by 5 bases and J by 5 bases, with 22 bases left in between. The CDR3 is CSASQRGRGNDNEQFF. The DNA for the CDR3 is TGCAGTGCTTCTCAGAGGGGGCGGGGGAATGACAATGAGCAGTTCTTC.

The CDR3 DNA reads TGTGCCAGCGGTAGCCGATATAGCAATCAGCCCCAGCATTTT. Translation gives CASGSRYSNQPQHF. The chain recombines TRBV6-5 with TRBJ1-5; D remains ambiguous. The CDR3 is made up of 14 amino acids. Trimming stripped 8 bases from V and 0 bases from J, with 11 bases between. Germline values: CDR1 MNHEY, CDR2 SVGAGI.

J is TRBJ2-2 and V is TRBV7-2, with 7 bases that match TRBD2. V was pared by 2 bases and J by 1 base, with 4 bases of the junction left unmatched. CDR1 is SGHTA and CDR2 is FQGNSA in the germline V gene. This CDR3 has 16 residues. The CDR3 spells CASSLLGGLNTGELFF. Here the CDR3 DNA reads TGTGCCAGCAGCTTATTGGGGGGGTTGAACACCGGGGAGCTGTTTTTT. The whole variable domain, filled in from reference TRBV7-2 and TRBJ2-2, reads GAGVSQSPSNKVTEKGKDVELRCDPISGHTALYWYRQSLGQGLEFLIYFQGNSAPDKSGLPSDRFSAERTGGSVSTLTIQRTQQEDSAVYLCASSLLGGLNTGELFFGEGSRLTVL.

This chain joins TRBV20-1 and TRBJ2-7; possible D gene TRBD1, 6 bases. Germline V lookup: CDR1 DFQATT, CDR2 SNEGSKA (reference sequence). Trimming stripped 6 bases from V and 0 bases from J, with 12 bases between. The length of the CDR3 is 13 residues. Here the CDR3 reads CSAADRRSYEQYF. The CDR3 DNA reads TGCAGTGCGGCGGACAGACGCTCCTACGAGCAGTACTTC.

The chain is built from TRBV15 and TRBJ2-7; D assignment may be TRBD1 or TRBD2 (5 bases each). Germline V lookup: CDR1 LNHNV, CDR2 YYDKDF (reference sequence). The CDR3 is made up of 14 amino acids. Trimming cost V 5 bases and J 2 bases, with 13 bases left between them. The CDR3 reads CATSPRLGAYEQYF. Written as DNA, the CDR3 is TGTGCCACCAGCCCCCGACTGGGGGCCTACGAGCAGTACTTC.